This T cell receptor beta chain was sequenced for a study of shared clonotypes between healthy human individuals. Generated by immunoSEQ multiplex PCR, the TCRdb table keeps only in-frame clones and is missing some. The table shows about 1.1 million clones, with 78% occurring only once. This clone was seen a handful of times. This CDR3 is built from 16 residues. Per germline, CDR1 LNHDA and CDR2 SQIVND (reference sequence). Trimming at V came to 5 bases and at J to 0 bases, leaving 9 bases not matched to a gene. This sequence joins TRBV19 and TRBJ1-2; TRBD1 agrees at 7 bases. This TCR was recovered from a man between 18 and 29 years old in good health. Some clones in this sample may be carry-over from other donors' samples. Sequenced input: memory CD4+ T cells from PBMCs. Indicated subset: CD45RA-negative fraction. The CDR3 loop reads CASSFLTGTANYGYTF. Here the CDR3 DNA reads TGTGCCAGTAGTTTTCTGACCGGGACAGCTAACTATGGCTACACCTTC.